These T cell receptor beta chains were read from a single sample in a study of Graves' ophthalmopathy and Graves' hyperthyroidism. MiXCR, applied by TCRdb to the multiplex PCR reads, yields one record per CDR3 protein. Here the sample spans about 740,000 distinct CDR3 sequences, approximately 40% being singletons. The sample taken for sequencing was peripheral blood. Source of these receptors: an adult man with Graves' ophthalmopathy. Each CDR3 is given with its conserved first and last residue. A D gene is named only where the DNA matches it firmly. The size entry is marked missing in some rows and otherwise reads once, few, many or a size class.

TRBJ1-1 | TRBV25-1 | NA | NA | TGTGCCAGCAGTGAACAGGCCGACGGAACTGAAGCTTTCTTT | CASSEQADGTEAFF
TRBJ2-5 | TRBV7-9 | NA | TRBD1 | TGTGCCAGCAGCACCCGGACAGGGCGCAAGGAGACCCAGTACTTC | CASSTRTGRKETQYF
TRBJ2-7 | TRBV10-3 | NA | NA | TGTGCCATCAGTGACTCTACAGGAAGGCCCAATGAGCAGTACTTC | CAISDSTGRPNEQYF
TRBJ2-2 | TRBV7-3 | few | TRBD2 | TGTGCCAGCAGCTTAACGTTCACTAGCGGGAGGATCGGGGAGCTGTTTTTT | CASSLTFTSGRIGELFF
TRBJ2-2 | TRBV7-9 | once | NA | TGTGCCAGCAGCTTCATAGCAGCGAACACCGGGGAGCTGTTTTTT | CASSFIAANTGELFF
TRBJ2-6 | TRBV29-1 | many | NA | TGCAGCGTTGAATTACCCTCCTCTGGGGCCAACGTCCTGACTTTC | CSVELPSSGANVLTF
TRBJ2-5 | TRBV7-2 | many | NA | TGTGCCAGCAGCAAAGAGGCAGCAAGAGCCGAAGAGACCCAGTACTTC | CASSKEAARAEETQYF
TRBJ1-3 | TRBV20-1 | NA | NA | TGCAGTGCCGCGGACAGAGGCTCTGGAAACACCATATATTTT | CSAADRGSGNTIYF
TRBJ2-7 | TRBV12-3/TRBV12-4 | NA | NA | TGTGCCAGCAGTGAAGTGGTCGGTCTCTACGAGCAGTACTTC | CASSEVVGLYEQYF
TRBJ2-5 | TRBV10-3 | NA | TRBD2 | TGTGCCATCAGTGAAACTAGCGGGAGAAGGGGAGAGACCCAGTACTTC | CAISETSGRRGETQYF
TRBJ2-7 | TRBV7-9 | few | TRBD1 | TGTGCCAGCAGCTTTTGGACAGGGAACGAGCAGTACTTC | CASSFWTGNEQYF
TRBJ2-5 | TRBV12-3/TRBV12-4 | many | TRBD1 | TGTGCCAGCAGTACCCGGACAGGGGAAGAGACCCAGTACTTC | CASSTRTGEETQYF
TRBJ2-3 | TRBV24-1 | NA | NA | TGTGCCACCAGTGACACTAGTCGGGTTTATACGCAGTATTTT | CATSDTSRVYTQYF
TRBJ1-2 | TRBV7-9 | few | TRBD1 | TGCGCCAGCAGCTTAGAAGACCCGACAGGGAATGATGGCTACACCTTC | CASSLEDPTGNDGYTF
TRBJ1-2 | TRBV10-3 | NA | NA | TGTGCCAGCAGTTACCCCAGGGACGGAAACTATGGCTACACCTTC | CASSYPRDGNYGYTF
TRBJ1-5 | TRBV20-1 | NA | NA | TGCAGTGCAGGGGACCCCGATGGGCAGCCCCAGCATTTT | CSAGDPDGQPQHF
TRBJ1-1 | TRBV7-9 | few | TRBD1 | TGTGCCAGCGGCCTCGGGACAGGGGAATTCGATGAAGCTTTCTTT | CASGLGTGEFDEAFF
TRBJ2-6 | TRBV7-9 | NA | TRBD1 | TGTGCCAGCAGCGGGACAGGGGCGGCCAACGTCCTGACTTTC | CASSGTGAANVLTF
TRBJ2-7 | TRBV5-4 | NA | TRBD2 | TGTGCCAGCAGCCCTGGACTAGCGGGCAATCTCTACGAGCAGTACTTC | CASSPGLAGNLYEQYF
TRBJ1-6 | TRBV30 | NA | NA | TGTGCCTGGAGTGGGACCGCTAATTCACCCCTCCACTTT | CAWSGTANSPLHF
TRBJ2-2 | TRBV9 | NA | TRBD1 | TGTGCCAGCGAACAGGGGTCCGGGGAGCTGTTTTTT | CASEQGSGELFF
TRBJ1-2 | TRBV24-1 | many | NA | TGTGCCACCACAATTGGGACGGCGGAAAAGGATAACTATGGCTACACCTTC | CATTIGTAEKDNYGYTF
TRBJ1-1 | TRBV9 | many | TRBD1 | TGTGCCAGCAGTGTAACAGGGGGCACTGAAGCTTTCTTT | CASSVTGGTEAFF
TRBJ2-5 | TRBV4-2 | few | TRBD2 | TGTGCCAGCAGCCAAGCCGGGGGGAGGGGAAGTATAGAGACCCAGTACTTC | CASSQAGGRGSIETQYF
TRBJ1-2 | TRBV5-1 | NA | TRBD1 | TGCGCCAGCAGCCTCGAGGGTGGGACAGGGGACTATGGCTACACCTTC | CASSLEGGTGDYGYTF